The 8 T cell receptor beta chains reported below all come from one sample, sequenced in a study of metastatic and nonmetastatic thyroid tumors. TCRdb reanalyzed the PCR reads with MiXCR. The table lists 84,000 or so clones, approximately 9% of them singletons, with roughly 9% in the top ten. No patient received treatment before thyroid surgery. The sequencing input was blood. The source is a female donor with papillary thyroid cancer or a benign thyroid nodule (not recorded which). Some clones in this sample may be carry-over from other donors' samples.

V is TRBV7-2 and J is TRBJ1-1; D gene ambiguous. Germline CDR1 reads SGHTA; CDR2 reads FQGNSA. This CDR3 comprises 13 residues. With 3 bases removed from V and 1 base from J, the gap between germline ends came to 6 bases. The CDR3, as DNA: TGTGCCAGCAGCTTGTATGAGAACACTGAAGCTTTCTTT. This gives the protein CASSLYENTEAFF.

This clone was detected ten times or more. The chain's CDR3 is CASSFDRTNTEAFF. In DNA, the CDR3 is TGTGCCAGCAGTTTCGACAGAACGAACACTGAAGCTTTCTTT. This chain joins TRBV6-5 and TRBJ1-1, with D possibly TRBD1 on 5 matching bases. CDR3 length equals 14 residues. Germline CDR1 reads MNHEY; CDR2 reads SVGAGI. V lost 4 bases and J 1 base, leaving 10 bases between the germline ends.

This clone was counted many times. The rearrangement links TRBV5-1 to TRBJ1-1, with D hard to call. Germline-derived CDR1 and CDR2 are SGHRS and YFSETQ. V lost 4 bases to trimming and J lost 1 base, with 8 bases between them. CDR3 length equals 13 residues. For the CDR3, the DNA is TGCGCCAGCAGCGCGGGTCCGAACACTGAAGCTTTCTTT. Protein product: CASSAGPNTEAFF.

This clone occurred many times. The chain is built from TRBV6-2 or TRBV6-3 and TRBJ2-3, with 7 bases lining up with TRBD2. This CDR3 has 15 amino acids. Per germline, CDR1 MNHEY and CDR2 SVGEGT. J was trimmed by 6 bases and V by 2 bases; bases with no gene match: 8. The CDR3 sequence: CASSYAQRGPDTQYF. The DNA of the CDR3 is TGTGCCAGCAGTTACGCCCAGCGGGGCCCTGATACGCAGTATTTT.

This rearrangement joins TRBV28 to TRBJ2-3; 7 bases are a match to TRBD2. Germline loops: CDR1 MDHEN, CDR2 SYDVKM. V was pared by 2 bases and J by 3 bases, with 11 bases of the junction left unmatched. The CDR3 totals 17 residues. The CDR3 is CASSLVGRGRGTDTQYF. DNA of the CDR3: TGTGCCAGCAGTTTAGTAGGGAGGGGAAGGGGTACAGATACGCAGTATTTT.

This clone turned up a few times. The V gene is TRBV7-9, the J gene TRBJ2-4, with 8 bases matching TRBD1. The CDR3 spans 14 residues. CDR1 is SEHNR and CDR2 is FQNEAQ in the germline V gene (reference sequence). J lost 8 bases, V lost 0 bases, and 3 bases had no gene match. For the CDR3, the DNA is TGTGCCAGCAGCTTAGCAGCGACAGGGGACATTCAGTACTTC. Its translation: CASSLAATGDIQYF.

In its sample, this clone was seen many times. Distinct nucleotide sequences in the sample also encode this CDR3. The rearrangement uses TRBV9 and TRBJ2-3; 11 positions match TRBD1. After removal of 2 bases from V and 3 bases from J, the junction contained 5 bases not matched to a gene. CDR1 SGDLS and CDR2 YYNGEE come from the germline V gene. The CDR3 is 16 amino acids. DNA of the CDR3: TGTGCCAGCAGCGTCCGGGACAGGGGGGAAACAGATACGCAGTATTTT. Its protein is CASSVRDRGETDTQYF.

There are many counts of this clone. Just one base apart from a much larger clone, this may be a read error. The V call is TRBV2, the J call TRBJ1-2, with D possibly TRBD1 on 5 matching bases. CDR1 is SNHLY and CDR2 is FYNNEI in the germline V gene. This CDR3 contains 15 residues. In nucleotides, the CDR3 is TGTGCCAACAGTCCTACGGGGGTGGGCGACTATGGCTACACCTTC. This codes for CANSPTGVGDYGYTF.